Presented here are 30 T cell receptor beta chains from one specimen sequenced in a study of T cells expressing NK-cell markers. After re-calling the 5' RACE reads, TCRdb lists one entry per CDR3 protein, DNA absent. The sample table sets out fewer than 200,000 distinct CDR3 sequences. The sequencing sample was made of blood T cells: a sorted CD56 or NKG2C T cell subset, CD4+ or CD8+ T cells, or bulk PBMC T cells (not recorded which). The source of these receptors is a woman between 18 and 70 years old in good health.

The chain carries TRBV12-3 or TRBV12-4 and TRBJ2-1; the TRBD2 assignment by TCRdb is unverifiable without DNA. The CDR3 runs to 16 residues. CDR3 region: CASRLDSGGPHGEQFF.

This chain uses TRBV5-8 with TRBJ2-3; TCRdb names TRBD1, which stays unverified in the absence of DNA. The CDR3 contains 15 residues. CDR1 SGHTS and CDR2 YDEGEE come from the germline V gene. This CDR3 is CASSFGPGFTDTQYF.

The chain is built from TRBV6-5 and TRBJ1-3; TCRdb designates TRBD1, a call that cannot be tested without DNA. This CDR3 has 16 residues. Germline V gene lookup returns CDR1 MNHEY and CDR2 SVGAGI. Here the CDR3 reads CASSSPGGSSGNTIYF.

The chain carries TRBV5-1 and TRBJ1-1; TCRdb picks TRBD1, but there is no DNA to check that call. This CDR3 spans 16 amino acids. In germline, CDR1 is SGHRS, CDR2 YFSETQ. The CDR3 loop is CASSLDQGARGTEAFF.

V is TRBV20-1 and J is TRBJ2-3; without DNA, the TCRdb call of TRBD2 cannot be checked. Germline V lookup: CDR1 DFQATT, CDR2 SNEGSKA (reference sequence). CDR3 length: 15 amino acids. The CDR3: CSARRTSDPTDTQYF.

The chain's CDR3 is CASAGGSRTDTQYF. The chain has TRBV7-2 and TRBJ2-3; the TRBD2 assignment by TCRdb is unverifiable without DNA. This CDR3 region has 14 residues. Germline V CDR1 and CDR2: SGHTA, FQGNSA.

V and J are TRBV11-2 and TRBJ1-1. The CDR3 totals 11 residues. The germline V gene encodes CDR1 SGHAT and CDR2 FQNNGV. CDR3 sequence reads: CASSPHNEAFF.

CDR3 loop: CASSYSGEEAFF. This chain uses TRBV6-5 with TRBJ1-1. This CDR3 is 12 amino acids long. The germline CDR1 and CDR2 sequences are MNHEY and SVGAGI.

This chain connects TRBV5-1 to TRBJ1-6; the TCRdb call, TRBD1, lacks DNA for checking. The CDR3 length is 18 residues. The V gene's germline CDR1 is SGHRS and CDR2 YFSETQ. CDR3 protein: CASSLALGQGVDNSPLHF.

The chain is built from TRBV7-8 and TRBJ1-2; TCRdb's D call of TRBD1 is untestable without DNA. CDR1 and CDR2 from the germline V gene are SGHVS and FQNEAQ. This CDR3 is 15 amino acids long. The CDR3: CASSLEPTGNYGYTF.

The chain couples TRBV28 to TRBJ2-1; TCRdb proposes TRBD2, but this gene call is untestable without DNA. The CDR3 is 13 residues long. Looked up from germline, CDR1 is MDHEN and CDR2 is SYDVKM. CDR3: CASSPGTALGQFF.

The CDR3 reads CSALQGNEQYF. The chain combines TRBV20-1 with TRBJ2-7; as DNA is missing, the TRBD1 call by TCRdb cannot be tested. CDR3 size: 11 residues. Germline CDR1 DFQATT, CDR2 SNEGSKA (reference sequence).

This rearrangement joins TRBV20-1 to TRBJ1-4. The CDR3 has 11 amino acids. Germline V gene data show CDR1 as DFQATT and CDR2 as SNEGSKA (reference sequence). CDR3 in amino acids: CSARINEKLFF.

The rearrangement uses TRBV12-3 or TRBV12-4 and TRBJ2-2; as DNA is missing, the TRBD2 call by TCRdb cannot be tested. The CDR3 runs 15 residues. The CDR3 loop is CASSWASGSSGELFF.

This chain links TRBV24-1 with TRBJ1-1. The CDR3 is 13 residues long. Germline CDR1 is KGHDR and CDR2 is SFDVKD. The CDR3 protein is CATRGTREGEAFF.

The V gene is TRBV5-1, the J gene TRBJ2-1; checking the TCRdb D call of TRBD2 is not possible without DNA. The CDR3 sequence is 15 residues long. Germline V CDR1 and CDR2: SGHRS, YFSETQ. The chain's CDR3 is CASSKLAGGSNEQFF.

The chain has TRBV20-1 and TRBJ1-5. Germline loops: CDR1 DFQATT, CDR2 SNEGSKA (reference sequence). The CDR3 length is 16 residues. The CDR3 sequence is CSALGKQFISNQPQHF.

This chain connects TRBV20-1 to TRBJ2-7; there is no DNA to check the TCRdb D call of TRBD1. The CDR3 has 15 amino acids. CDR1 is DFQATT and CDR2 is SNEGSKA in the germline V gene (reference sequence). The CDR3 region is CSASNPRDRVVEQYF.

This chain links TRBV20-1 with TRBJ1-4; TCRdb's D call, TRBD1, is unchecked because there is no DNA. This CDR3 has 14 amino acids. Looked up from germline, CDR1 is DFQATT and CDR2 is SNEGSKA (reference sequence). CDR3 sequence reads: CSARSGGANEKLFF.

The chain recombines TRBV20-1 with TRBJ1-1; TCRdb proposes TRBD1, but this gene call is untestable without DNA. CDR3 length: 14 residues. Looked up from germline, CDR1 is DFQATT and CDR2 is SNEGSKA (reference sequence). The CDR3 protein is CSARGQGANTEAFF.

The chain recombines TRBV19 with TRBJ2-2; TCRdb names TRBD2, which stays unverified in the absence of DNA. CDR3 length equals 16 residues. CDR1 is LNHDA and CDR2 is SQIVND in the germline V gene (reference sequence). The CDR3 reads CASAGLSGDGTGELFF.

CDR3 residues: CASSVEGPPNEKLFF. The V call is TRBV5-1, the J call TRBJ1-4. Per germline, CDR1 SGHRS and CDR2 YFSETQ. The CDR3 loop spans 15 amino acids.

This rearrangement joins TRBV2 to TRBJ1-1; lacking DNA, the TRBD1 call made by TCRdb goes unchecked. The CDR3 sequence is 15 residues long. CDR1 and CDR2 from the germline V gene are SNHLY and FYNNEI. The CDR3 is CASSVRSGANTEAFF.

The gene calls are TRBV10-3 and TRBJ2-7; the TRBD2 assignment by TCRdb is unverifiable without DNA. The CDR3 is 16 residues long. CDR1 is ENHRY and CDR2 is SYGVKD in the germline V gene. CDR3 in amino acids: CAISERLAGGPGEQYF.

J is TRBJ2-7 and V is TRBV5-1; TCRdb reports TRBD1, a call that lacks DNA to check it against. The CDR3 runs 13 residues. The V gene's germline CDR1 is SGHRS and CDR2 YFSETQ. The CDR3 region is CASSETPGSEQYF.

The chain is built from TRBV5-1 and TRBJ2-2; TCRdb's assignment of TRBD1 cannot be checked, as there is no DNA. The V gene's germline CDR1 is SGHRS and CDR2 YFSETQ. The CDR3 has 14 residues. This CDR3 reads CASSLGGSTGELFF.

The chain employs TRBV2 and TRBJ2-3; the TCRdb call, TRBD1, lacks DNA for checking. The CDR3 extends over 16 amino acids. Germline CDR1 is SNHLY and CDR2 is FYNNEI. CDR3 sequence: CASSSFRGQGTDTQYF.

The V and J genes are TRBV2 and TRBJ2-7. The CDR3 extends over 12 amino acids. CDR1 SNHLY and CDR2 FYNNEI come from the germline V gene. The CDR3 region is CASTRSSYEQYF.

The V and J genes are TRBV20-1 and TRBJ2-2; the TCRdb call, TRBD2, lacks DNA for checking. Germline assignment: CDR1 DFQATT and CDR2 SNEGSKA (reference sequence). The CDR3 is 14 residues long. CDR3 protein: CSASSRSGTGELFF.

The chain uses TRBV5-1 and TRBJ2-1. The CDR3 totals 14 residues. CDR1 and CDR2 from the germline V gene are SGHRS and YFSETQ. This CDR3 reads CASSLASGYNEQFF.